This T cell receptor (beta chain) originates from a study of blood T cell repertoires in COVID-19. As for the study in general: Samples came from the United States, Italy and Spain, spanning acute and convalescent COVID-19. The cDNA or gDNA used as material had been derived from T cells, B-cell-depleted T cells, or PBMCs.

This clone was observed a few times. Seattle patients were enrolled while actively infected and followed longitudinally. The ends lost 2 bases at V and 0 bases at J; junction bases unmatched: 4. CDR3 length: 18 amino acids. Germline CDR1 and CDR2: KGHSH and LQKENI. Original methodology: The authors estimated nucleated cell counts from reference gene primer amplification. The repertoire was sequenced with immunoSEQ multiplex PCR; TCRdb's copy has only in-frame clones and lacks some. That table gives V, J and clone size, and the DNA gave D and trimming. The data show under 70,000 clones, 88% seen once. The sample consisted of peripheral blood. The origin of this receptor is a woman between 55 and 75 years old with COVID-19, enrolled during active disease. The rearrangement joins TRBV18 to TRBJ2-6, with TRBD1 matching 10 bases. In DNA form, the CDR3 reads TGTGCCAGCTCACCAGGGACAGGGGCGCACTCTGGGGCCAACGTCCTGACTTTC. Its protein is CASSPGTGAHSGANVLTF.